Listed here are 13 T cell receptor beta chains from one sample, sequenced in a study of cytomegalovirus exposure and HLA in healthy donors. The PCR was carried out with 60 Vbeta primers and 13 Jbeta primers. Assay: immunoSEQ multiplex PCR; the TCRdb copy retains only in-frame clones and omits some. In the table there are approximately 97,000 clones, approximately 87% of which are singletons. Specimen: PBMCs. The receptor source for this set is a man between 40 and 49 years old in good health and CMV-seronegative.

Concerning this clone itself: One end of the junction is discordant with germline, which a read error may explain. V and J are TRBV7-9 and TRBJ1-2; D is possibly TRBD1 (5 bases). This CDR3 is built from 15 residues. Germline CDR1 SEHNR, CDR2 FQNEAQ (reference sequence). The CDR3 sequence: CSSSLAGGSTGSYTF. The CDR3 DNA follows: TGTTCCAGCAGCTTAGCCGGGGGATCGACGGGGAGCTACACCTTC.

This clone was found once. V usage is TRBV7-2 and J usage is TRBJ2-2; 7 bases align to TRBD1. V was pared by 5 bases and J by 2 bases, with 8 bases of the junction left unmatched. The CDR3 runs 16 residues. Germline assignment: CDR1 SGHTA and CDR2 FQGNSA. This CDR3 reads CASSKDRFLNTGELFF. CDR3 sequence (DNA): TGTGCCAGCAGCAAGGACAGGTTCCTAAACACCGGGGAGCTGTTTTTT.

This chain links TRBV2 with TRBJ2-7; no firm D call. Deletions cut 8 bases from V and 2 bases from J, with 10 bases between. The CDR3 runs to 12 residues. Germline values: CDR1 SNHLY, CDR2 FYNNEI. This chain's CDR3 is CASRVVTYEQYF. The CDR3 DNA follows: TGTGCCAGCCGGGTCGTAACCTACGAGCAGTACTTC.

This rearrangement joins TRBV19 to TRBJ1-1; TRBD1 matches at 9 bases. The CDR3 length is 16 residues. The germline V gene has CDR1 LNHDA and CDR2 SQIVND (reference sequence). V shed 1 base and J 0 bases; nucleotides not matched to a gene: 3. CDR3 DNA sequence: TGTGCCAGTAGTATAGTGGGACAGGGAATGAACACTGAAGCTTTCTTT. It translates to CASSIVGQGMNTEAFF.

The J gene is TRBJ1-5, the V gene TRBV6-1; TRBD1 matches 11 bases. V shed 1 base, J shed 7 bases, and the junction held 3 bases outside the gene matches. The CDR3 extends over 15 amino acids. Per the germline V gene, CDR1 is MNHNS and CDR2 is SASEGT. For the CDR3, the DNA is TGTGCCAGCAGTGAAGGGACAGGGGGCAGGCAGCCCCAGCATTTT. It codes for CASSEGTGGRQPQHF.

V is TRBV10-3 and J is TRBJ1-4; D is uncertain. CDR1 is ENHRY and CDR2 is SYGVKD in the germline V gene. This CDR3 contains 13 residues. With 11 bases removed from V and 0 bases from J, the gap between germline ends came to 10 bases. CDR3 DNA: TGTGCCGCCCAGCGTGCAACTAATGAAAAACTGTTTTTT. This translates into CAAQRATNEKLFF.

The CDR3 DNA follows: TGCAGTGCTAGCCCCCGGGATGAGCAGTTCTTC. Its translation: CSASPRDEQFF. The rearrangement joins TRBV20-1 to TRBJ2-1; D is unresolved. V was trimmed by 3 bases and J by 8 bases, leaving 8 bases between them. The germline V gene has CDR1 DFQATT and CDR2 SNEGSKA (reference sequence). The CDR3 length is 11 residues.

This chain's CDR3 is CSANRGELQYF. CDR3 DNA sequence: TGCAGCGCTAACAGGGGCGAACTTCAGTACTTC. This chain connects TRBV29-1 to TRBJ2-4, with TRBD1 matching over 7 bases. The junction had 8 bases not matched to a gene; V was cut back by 7 bases and J by 11 bases. Germline lookup yields CDR1 SQVTM and CDR2 ANQGSEA. The CDR3 consists of 11 residues.

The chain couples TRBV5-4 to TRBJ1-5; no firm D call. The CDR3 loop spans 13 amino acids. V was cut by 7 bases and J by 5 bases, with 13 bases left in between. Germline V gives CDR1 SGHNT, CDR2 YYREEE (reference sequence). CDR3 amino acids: CASSPGGDQPQHF. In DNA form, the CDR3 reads TGTGCCAGCTCCCCAGGAGGTGATCAGCCCCAGCATTTT.

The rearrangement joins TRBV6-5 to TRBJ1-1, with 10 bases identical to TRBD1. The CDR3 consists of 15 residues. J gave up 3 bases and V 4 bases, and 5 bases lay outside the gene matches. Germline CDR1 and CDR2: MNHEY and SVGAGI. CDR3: CASSLLGTGDTEAFF. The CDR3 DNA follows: TGTGCCAGCAGTTTACTCGGGACAGGGGACACTGAAGCTTTCTTT.

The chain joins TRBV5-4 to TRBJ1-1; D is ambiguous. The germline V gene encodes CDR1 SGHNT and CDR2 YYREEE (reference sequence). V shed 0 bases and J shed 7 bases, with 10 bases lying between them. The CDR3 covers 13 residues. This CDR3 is CASSLGGQFEAFF. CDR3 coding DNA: TGTGCCAGCAGCTTGGGAGGCCAGTTTGAAGCTTTCTTT.

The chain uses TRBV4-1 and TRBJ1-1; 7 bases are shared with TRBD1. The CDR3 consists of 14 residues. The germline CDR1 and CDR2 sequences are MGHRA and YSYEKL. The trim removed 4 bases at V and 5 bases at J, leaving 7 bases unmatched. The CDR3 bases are TGCGCCAGCAGCCCAGAATTCAGGGGGACTGAAGCTTTCTTT. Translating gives CASSPEFRGTEAFF.

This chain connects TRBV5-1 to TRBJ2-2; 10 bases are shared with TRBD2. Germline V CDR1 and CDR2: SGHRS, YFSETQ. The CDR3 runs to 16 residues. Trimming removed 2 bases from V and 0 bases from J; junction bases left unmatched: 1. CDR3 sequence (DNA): TGCGCCAGCAGCTTAACTAGCGGGGCGAACACCGGGGAGCTGTTTTTT. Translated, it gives CASSLTSGANTGELFF.